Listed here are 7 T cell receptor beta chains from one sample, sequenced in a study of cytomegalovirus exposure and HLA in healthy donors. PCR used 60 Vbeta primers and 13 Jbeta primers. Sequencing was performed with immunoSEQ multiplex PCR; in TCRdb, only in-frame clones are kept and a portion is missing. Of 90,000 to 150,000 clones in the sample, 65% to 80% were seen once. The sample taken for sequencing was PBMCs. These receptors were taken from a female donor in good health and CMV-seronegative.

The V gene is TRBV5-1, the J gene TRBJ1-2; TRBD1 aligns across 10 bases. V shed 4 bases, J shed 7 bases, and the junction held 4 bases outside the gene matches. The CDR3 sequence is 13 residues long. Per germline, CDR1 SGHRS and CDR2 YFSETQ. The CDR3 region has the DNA TGCGCCAGCAGCCCCGACAGGGGGCCTGGCTACACCTTC. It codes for CASSPDRGPGYTF. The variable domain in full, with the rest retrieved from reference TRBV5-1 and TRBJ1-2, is KAGVTQTPRYLIKTRGQQVTLSCSPISGHRSVSWYQQTPGQGLQFLFEYFSETQRNKGNFPGRFSGRQFSNSRSEMNVSTLELGDSALYLCASSPDRGPGYTFGSGTRLTVV.

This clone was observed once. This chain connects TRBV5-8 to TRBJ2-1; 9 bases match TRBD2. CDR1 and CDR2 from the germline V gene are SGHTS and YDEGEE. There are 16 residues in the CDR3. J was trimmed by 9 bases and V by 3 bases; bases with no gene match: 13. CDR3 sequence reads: CASSSAPSGNRGEQFF. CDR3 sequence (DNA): TGTGCCAGCAGCTCCGCACCTAGCGGGAATCGAGGTGAGCAGTTCTTC.

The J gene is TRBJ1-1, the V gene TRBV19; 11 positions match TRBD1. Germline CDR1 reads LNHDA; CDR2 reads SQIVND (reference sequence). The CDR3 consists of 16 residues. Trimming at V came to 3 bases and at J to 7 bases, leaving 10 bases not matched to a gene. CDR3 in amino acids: CASSIRTGGDPDEAFF. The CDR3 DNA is TGTGCCAGTAGTATCCGGACAGGGGGCGATCCGGATGAAGCTTTCTTT.

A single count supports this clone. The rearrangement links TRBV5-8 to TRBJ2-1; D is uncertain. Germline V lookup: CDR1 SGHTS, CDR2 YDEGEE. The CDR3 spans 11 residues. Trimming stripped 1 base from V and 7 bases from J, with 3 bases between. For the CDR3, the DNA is TGTGCCAGCAGCTTGCGGAATGAGCAGTTCTTC. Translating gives CASSLRNEQFF.

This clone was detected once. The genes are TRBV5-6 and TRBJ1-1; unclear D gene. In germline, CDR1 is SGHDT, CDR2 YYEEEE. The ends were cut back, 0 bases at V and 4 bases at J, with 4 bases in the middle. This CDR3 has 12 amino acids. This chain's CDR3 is CASSLGATEAFF. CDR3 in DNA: TGTGCCAGCAGCTTGGGCGCCACTGAAGCTTTCTTT.

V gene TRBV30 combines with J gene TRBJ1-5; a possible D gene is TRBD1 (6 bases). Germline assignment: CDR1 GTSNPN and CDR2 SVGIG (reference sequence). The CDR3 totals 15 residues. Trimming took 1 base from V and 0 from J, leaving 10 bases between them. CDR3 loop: CAWSAGQYSNQPQHF. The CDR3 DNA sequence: TGTGCCTGGAGTGCCGGACAGTATAGCAATCAGCCCCAGCATTTT.

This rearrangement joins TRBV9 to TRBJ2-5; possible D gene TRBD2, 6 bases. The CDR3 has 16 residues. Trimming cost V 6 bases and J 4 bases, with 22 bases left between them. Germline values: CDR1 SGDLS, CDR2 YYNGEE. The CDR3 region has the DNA TGTGCCAGCACCCCCTCGGGAGCGATGGGGGGAGAGACCCAGTACTTC. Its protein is CASTPSGAMGGETQYF.